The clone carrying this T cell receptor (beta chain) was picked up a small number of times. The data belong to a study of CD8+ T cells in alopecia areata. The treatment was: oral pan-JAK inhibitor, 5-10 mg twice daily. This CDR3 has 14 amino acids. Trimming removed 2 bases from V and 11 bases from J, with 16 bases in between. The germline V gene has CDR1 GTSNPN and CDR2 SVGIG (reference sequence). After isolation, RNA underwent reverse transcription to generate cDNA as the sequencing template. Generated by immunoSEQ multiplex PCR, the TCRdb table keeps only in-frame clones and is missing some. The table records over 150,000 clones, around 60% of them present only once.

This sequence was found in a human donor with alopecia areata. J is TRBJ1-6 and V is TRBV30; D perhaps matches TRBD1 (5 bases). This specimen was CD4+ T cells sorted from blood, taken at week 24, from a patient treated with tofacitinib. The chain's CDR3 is CAWSTGPSSPPLHF. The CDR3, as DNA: TGTGCCTGGAGTACGGGGCCTTCAAGCCCACCCCTCCACTTT.